Shown below are 30 T cell receptor beta chains from a single sample sequenced in a study of graft-versus-host responses after intestinal transplantation. Tissue from the graft was processed to free its intraepithelial and lamina propria lymphocytes. Sequencing was performed with immunoSEQ multiplex PCR; in TCRdb, only in-frame clones are kept and a portion is missing. The table has 1,900 or so clones, 70% to 90% seen once; the top ten hold 17%. The sequenced sample was ileum tissue, obtained 65 to 70 days after transplant. The receptors here all came from a human patient who received an intestinal transplant, so some T cells may come from the graft donor.

V is TRBV4-3 and J is TRBJ2-7, with D tentatively TRBD2 (5 bases). The CDR3 contains 15 residues. V dropped 0 bases and J dropped 1 base, with 10 bases sitting between them. From germline, CDR1 is LGHNA and CDR2 YSLEER. The CDR3: CASSQEEEDSYEQYF. DNA for the CDR3: TGCGCCAGCAGCCAAGAGGAGGAAGATTCCTACGAGCAGTACTTC.

This sequence joins TRBV5-1 and TRBJ1-5, with unresolved D. This CDR3 has 13 residues. Germline assignment: CDR1 SGHRS and CDR2 YFSETQ. Trimming cost V 2 bases and J 9 bases, with 12 bases left between them. The DNA of the CDR3 is TGCGCCAGCAGCTTATTACCCTTGGGGCCCCAGCATTTT. Its protein product is CASSLLPLGPQHF.

The sample holds a few counts of this clone. The gene calls are TRBV10-1 and TRBJ1-1; D gene ambiguous. Trimming removed 0 bases at V and 1 base at J, with 6 bases between. The CDR3 loop spans 14 amino acids. From germline, CDR1 is WNHNN and CDR2 SYGVQD (reference sequence). The CDR3 DNA sequence: TGCGCCAGCAGTGAGTCATCAGGGAACACTGAAGCTTTCTTT. Translating it yields CASSESSGNTEAFF.

J is TRBJ1-6 and V is TRBV29-1; D is perhaps TRBD1 (5 bases). Germline V lookup: CDR1 SQVTM, CDR2 ANQGSEA. V dropped 6 bases and J dropped 7 bases, with 13 bases sitting between them. This CDR3 has 13 amino acids. CDR3 bases: TGCAGCGTCCGACCGACAGCCAATTCACCCCTCCACTTT. Translating it yields CSVRPTANSPLHF.

In nucleotides, the CDR3 is TGTGCCAGTAGTATCTGGAGCCCGAACACCGGGGAGCTGTTTTTT. Its protein is CASSIWSPNTGELFF. The chain combines TRBV19 with TRBJ2-2; no clear D gene. The CDR3 has 15 residues. Germline V lookup: CDR1 LNHDA, CDR2 SQIVND (reference sequence). Trimming shortened V by 3 bases and J by 0 bases, and 8 bases separated the two germline ends.

J is TRBJ1-6 and V is TRBV7-2; D possibly corresponds to TRBD1 (6 bases). Trimming took 4 bases from V and 7 from J, leaving 14 bases between them. Germline V gene data show CDR1 as SGHTA and CDR2 as FQGNSA. The CDR3 is 15 amino acids. The DNA of the CDR3 is TGTGCCAGCAGCTCCCGGACAGTGAGCAATTCACCCCTCCACTTT. The encoded protein is CASSSRTVSNSPLHF.

In this sample, this clone turned up once. The chain couples TRBV29-1 to TRBJ2-1, with 12 bases fitting TRBD2. V was clipped by 7 bases and J by 10 bases; unmatched bases: 11. Per germline, CDR1 SQVTM and CDR2 ANQGSEA. This CDR3 spans 14 amino acids. CDR3 amino acids: CSAGLAGPPGEQFF. The CDR3 nucleotides are TGCAGCGCCGGACTAGCGGGACCCCCTGGGGAGCAGTTCTTC.

The rearrangement uses TRBV7-9 and TRBJ1-2; no reliable D call. V was trimmed by 2 bases and J by 5 bases, leaving 9 bases between them. The germline gives CDR1 SEHNR, CDR2 FQNEAQ (reference sequence). There are 13 residues in the CDR3. The CDR3 region has the DNA TGTGCCAGCAGCTTAATGGCCCATTATGGCTACACCTTC. Its protein product is CASSLMAHYGYTF.

V is TRBV30 and J is TRBJ2-5; 15 bases match TRBD2. Trimming at V came to 0 bases and at J to 6 bases, leaving 5 bases not matched to a gene. The germline gives CDR1 GTSNPN, CDR2 SVGIG (reference sequence). This CDR3 spans 16 amino acids. The CDR3 DNA reads TGTGCCTGGAGTGTTGTGGGGACTAGCGGGAGGAAGACCCAGTACTTC. Protein: CAWSVVGTSGRKTQYF.

CDR3 nucleotide sequence: TGTGCCAGCAAAAGGGCTGAAAAACTGTTTTTT. It specifies CASKRAEKLFF. V is TRBV5-4 and J is TRBJ1-4; the D is unclear. Looked up from germline, CDR1 is SGHNT and CDR2 is YYREEE (reference sequence). Trimming cost V 6 bases and J 7 bases, with 7 bases left between them. The CDR3 extends over 11 amino acids.

V and J are TRBV4-1 and TRBJ2-1; D is undetermined. Germline CDR1 and CDR2: MGHRA and YSYEKL. V dropped 4 bases and J dropped 0 bases, with 4 bases sitting between them. CDR3 length: 13 residues. DNA for the CDR3: TGCGCCAGCAGCCCGAGCTCCTACAATGAGCAGTTCTTC. Protein: CASSPSSYNEQFF.

The gene calls are TRBV4-1 and TRBJ1-2, with D possibly being TRBD1 (6 bases). Germline CDR1 is MGHRA and CDR2 is YSYEKL. The V gene lost 1 base and the J gene lost 5 bases, with 14 bases spanning the gap. The CDR3 totals 15 residues. This chain's CDR3 is CASSQGLTGDYGYTF. The CDR3 DNA sequence: TGCGCCAGCAGCCAAGGTTTGACAGGTGATTATGGCTACACCTTC.

The chain has TRBV19 and TRBJ1-1, with a possible D match to TRBD1 (5 bases). Trimming stripped 1 base from V and 11 bases from J, with 8 bases between. The germline gives CDR1 LNHDA, CDR2 SQIVND (reference sequence). The CDR3 is 11 amino acids. The DNA of the CDR3 is TGTGCCAGTAGTATAGGGGGCAGGGCTTTCTTT. Translating it yields CASSIGGRAFF.

The rearrangement joins TRBV14 to TRBJ2-2; no reliable D call. Germline assignment: CDR1 SGHDN and CDR2 FVKESK. Trimming left V 1 base short and J 5 bases short, with 14 bases between. CDR3 size: 16 residues. As DNA, the CDR3 is TGTGCCAGCAGCCAAGCATACAGAGCCTCGACCGGGGAGCTGTTTTTT. It translates to CASSQAYRASTGELFF.

Points on this clone: Germline is not matched at one junction end, which may reflect a read error. This rearrangement joins TRBV30 to TRBJ2-5; the D is unclear. Looked up from germline, CDR1 is GTSNPN and CDR2 is SVGIG (reference sequence). The CDR3 sequence is 13 residues long. CDR3 residues: CAQSIGRGETRYF. CDR3 sequence (DNA): TGTGCCCAATCGATAGGGCGTGGAGAGACCCGGTACTTC.

The V and J genes are TRBV13 and TRBJ2-7; possibly TRBD1 or TRBD2 for D (6 bases each). V lost 8 bases and J lost 0, with 14 bases in between. Germline V lookup: CDR1 PRHDT, CDR2 FYEKMQ (reference sequence). The CDR3 spans 14 residues. Here the CDR3 DNA reads TGTGCCAGCGGAGGGGCAGGGGACTCCTACGAGCAGTACTTC. As protein: CASGGAGDSYEQYF. Full variable domain (rest looked up from reference TRBV13 and TRBJ2-7): AAGVIQSPRHLIKEKRETATLKCYPIPRHDTVYWYQQGPGQDPQFLISFYEKMQSDKGSIPDRFSAQQFSDYHSELNMSSLELGDSALYFCASGGAGDSYEQYFGPGTRLTVT.

The rearrangement links TRBV4-3 to TRBJ1-1; weak D call: TRBD1 (5 bases). The germline V gene has CDR1 LGHNA and CDR2 YSLEER. The CDR3 is made up of 15 amino acids. V lost 0 bases and J 4 bases, leaving 12 bases between the germline ends. CDR3 amino acids: CASSQEAGLTTEAFF. Here the CDR3 DNA reads TGCGCCAGCAGCCAAGAGGCAGGGTTGACCACTGAAGCTTTCTTT.

The V and J genes are TRBV7-8 and TRBJ2-5; tentative D call: TRBD2 (6 bases). Germline V lookup: CDR1 SGHVS, CDR2 FQNEAQ. This CDR3 contains 16 residues. V lost 3 bases and J 2 bases, leaving 16 bases between the germline ends. The chain's CDR3 is CASSFGAGTVQETQYF. The CDR3 bases are TGTGCCAGCAGCTTCGGGGCGGGAACCGTTCAAGAGACCCAGTACTTC.

V usage is TRBV7-2 and J usage is TRBJ1-1; no clear D gene. Germline lookup yields CDR1 SGHTA and CDR2 FQGNSA. The CDR3 is 15 residues long. Trimming left V 1 base short and J 1 base short, with 10 bases between. In nucleotides, the CDR3 is TGTGCCAGCAGCTTAGGCCCTTTACAGAACACTGAAGCTTTCTTT. Encoded protein: CASSLGPLQNTEAFF.

The V gene is TRBV4-3, the J gene TRBJ1-2; D remains unclear. This CDR3 has 14 amino acids. The germline CDR1 and CDR2 sequences are LGHNA and YSLEER. The V and J ends lost 3 bases and 0 bases respectively, with 8 bases between them. CDR3 DNA: TGCGCCAGCAGCCATGACCTCGCTAACTATGGCTACACCTTC. Its translation: CASSHDLANYGYTF.

V gene TRBV5-6 combines with J gene TRBJ2-2, with TRBD2 matching over 9 bases. Per the germline V gene, CDR1 is SGHDT and CDR2 is YYEEEE. This CDR3 has 17 residues. J lost 3 bases, V lost 4 bases, and 10 bases had no gene match. In DNA form, the CDR3 reads TGTGCCAGCAGCCACCCCGGGACTAGCAGTTACACCGGGGAGCTGTTTTTT. Its protein is CASSHPGTSSYTGELFF.

The genes are TRBV5-1 and TRBJ2-3; D perhaps matches TRBD2 (6 bases). Germline V gene data show CDR1 as SGHRS and CDR2 as YFSETQ. V lost 4 bases and J lost 4, with 16 bases in between. CDR3 length: 15 residues. The CDR3 DNA follows: TGCGCCAGCAGCCGGGACTCAAGAGACCCAGATACGCAGTATTTT. This encodes CASSRDSRDPDTQYF.

The V call is TRBV7-9, the J call TRBJ1-3; TRBD1 matches at 8 bases. CDR1 SEHNR and CDR2 FQNEAQ come from the germline V gene (reference sequence). Trimming removed 4 bases from V and 7 bases from J; junction bases left unmatched: 6. This CDR3 region has 14 residues. CDR3 DNA sequence: TGTGCCAGCAGCTCCATTCGACAGGGGAACACCATATATTTT. Protein product: CASSSIRQGNTIYF.

The chain couples TRBV7-4 to TRBJ1-1, with D uncertain. Trimming left V 4 bases short and J 1 base short, with 13 bases between. The CDR3 has 15 amino acids. From germline, CDR1 is SGHVT and CDR2 SQSDAQ. CDR3 protein: CASSSLPPRNTEAFF. In nucleotides, the CDR3 is TGTGCCAGCAGCTCTTTACCCCCGCGGAACACTGAAGCTTTCTTT.

This rearrangement joins TRBV5-1 to TRBJ1-5; the D is unclear. Trimming left V 0 bases short and J 1 base short, with 2 bases between. The CDR3 contains 13 residues. Germline values: CDR1 SGHRS, CDR2 YFSETQ. Here the CDR3 reads CASSLESNQPQHF. DNA for the CDR3: TGCGCCAGCAGCTTGGAAAGCAATCAGCCCCAGCATTTT.

The V call is TRBV6-4, the J call TRBJ2-1; the match to TRBD2 covers 14 bases. Germline V gives CDR1 MRHNA, CDR2 SNTAGT. Germline trimming cut 2 bases from V and 3 bases from J; bases unmatched to any gene: 15. CDR3 size: 21 residues. CDR3 sequence (DNA): TGTGCCAGCAGTGACCCTCCACCAGGGACTAGCGGGAGTGAGCGCTACAATGAGCAGTTCTTC. Translating gives CASSDPPPGTSGSERYNEQFF.

V and J are TRBV30 and TRBJ1-6; tentative D call: TRBD1 (6 bases). V was trimmed by 0 bases and J by 4 bases, leaving 7 bases between them. The CDR3 spans 14 residues. In germline, CDR1 is GTSNPN, CDR2 SVGIG (reference sequence). CDR3 nucleotides: TGTGCCTGGAGTGTACAGGGATATAATTCACCCCTCCACTTT. Protein product: CAWSVQGYNSPLHF.

This clone appeared a few times. This sequence joins TRBV10-3 and TRBJ2-7; D gene unclear. This CDR3 region has 12 residues. Germline CDR1 and CDR2: ENHRY and SYGVKD. Trimming left V 10 bases short and J 5 bases short, with 15 bases between. CDR3 amino acids: CARSLITNEQYF. The CDR3 region has the DNA TGTGCCAGGTCCCTAATTACGAACGAGCAGTACTTC.

J is TRBJ2-7 and V is TRBV27, with TRBD1 matching 7 bases. Germline CDR1 is MNHEY and CDR2 is SMNVEV (reference sequence). The CDR3 loop spans 14 amino acids. Germline trimming cut 2 bases from V and 4 bases from J; bases unmatched to any gene: 5. The CDR3 DNA reads as TGTGCCAGCAGTTTAGGGCAGGGGGATTACGAGCAGTACTTC. This translates into CASSLGQGDYEQYF.

The rearrangement joins TRBV4-1 to TRBJ2-1; TRBD2 aligns across 7 bases. There are 15 residues in the CDR3. Losses at the gene ends were 2 bases for V and 5 bases for J; bases not matched to a gene: 6. In germline, CDR1 is MGHRA, CDR2 YSYEKL. The CDR3 bases are TGCGCCAGCAGCCAATTGTTCGGGGGGAACAATGAGCAGTTCTTC. This gives the protein CASSQLFGGNNEQFF.